The entry below describes one T cell receptor beta chain. This sample is part of a study of T cell clonotyping in hematopoietic cell transplantation. V gave up 0 bases and J gave up 7 bases, with 20 bases separating them. The germline CDR1 and CDR2 sequences are SGDLS and YYNGEE. This CDR3 contains 17 residues. Only in-frame clones appear in the TCRdb table, and some are missing; sequencing was by immunoSEQ multiplex PCR. The sample lists about 70,000 clones, roughly 94% occurring once. This TCR was sampled from a man over 45 in good health. Some clones in this sample may be carry-over from other donors' samples. Sequenced input: peripheral blood mononuclear cells. The rearrangement links TRBV9 to TRBJ2-1, with D tentatively TRBD1 or TRBD2 (6 bases each). The CDR3 protein is CASSVGLVGGLGNEQFF. The CDR3 DNA is TGTGCCAGCAGCGTAGGGTTGGTGGGGGGCTTAGGGAATGAGCAGTTCTTC.